A selection of T cell receptor beta chains follows, all from one sample in a study of blood T cell repertoires in COVID-19. Some clones are missing from TCRdb's copy, which holds only in-frame ones; the method was immunoSEQ multiplex PCR. The table shows 45,000 to 55,000 clones, with about 63% occurring only once. The sequenced material came from peripheral blood. These receptors were obtained from a woman between 70 and 85 years old with acute or convalescent COVID-19. Both conserved end residues are trimmed from each CDR3. The D gene is left open where the match is weak. Where a row states a size, it is once, few, many or the class of an expanded clone; other rows omit it.

d_call j_call clone_size v_call cdr3_aa
TRBD1 TRBJ1-2 many TRBV2 ASSVMGQNYGYT
TRBD1 TRBJ2-2 NA TRBV5-1 ASSPRGQGTGELF
TRBD1 TRBJ2-1 NA TRBV2 ASRPRTGNDNEQF
NA TRBJ2-2 NA TRBV9 ASSGQGTGELF
TRBD1 TRBJ2-5 NA TRBV2 ASSEWAGGDQETQY
TRBD2 TRBJ2-1 few TRBV4-2 ASSQAPPGLHNEQF
TRBD1 TRBJ1-4 once TRBV6-6 AILDRGGEKLF
NA TRBJ2-7 NA TRBV5-1 ASSRYAAYEQY
TRBD2 TRBJ2-7 once TRBV6-2/TRBV6-3 ASSYVTSDYEQY
NA TRBJ2-5 NA TRBV5-1 ASSLHAETQY
NA TRBJ1-6 NA TRBV19 ASRARQYNSPLH
TRBD2 TRBJ2-3 NA TRBV5-1 ASSRSSAGVTDTQY
TRBD1 TRBJ1-2 few TRBV28 ASSPGQGFYGYT
NA TRBJ1-4 NA TRBV28 ASSPLTGEDEKLF
TRBD2 TRBJ2-5 few TRBV7-2 ASSLAPGLAAEETQY
NA TRBJ2-3 NA TRBV28 ASRPSSRGGDTQY
NA TRBJ1-1 NA TRBV27 ATAGRGGWTEAF
TRBD2 TRBJ2-4 NA TRBV28 ASSQLGLAGTAKNIQY
TRBD1 TRBJ1-1 NA TRBV30 AWSPLTGGRHTEAF
NA TRBJ1-1 NA TRBV14 ASSLRGQVNTEAF
NA TRBJ2-1 NA TRBV10-3 AISESTVSYNEQF
TRBD2 TRBJ2-1 NA TRBV9 ASSVAGVGFSYNEQF
NA TRBJ2-1 NA TRBV6-2/TRBV6-3 ASSYSLLAGRDNEQF
NA TRBJ2-7 once TRBV18 ASSPWGTNYEQY
NA TRBJ1-4 NA TRBV11-2 ASSWGATNEKLF
TRBD1 TRBJ1-2 NA TRBV5-1 ASNPGQGAVNGYT
TRBD1 TRBJ2-7 NA TRBV2 ASDRGGQGPYEQY
NA TRBJ1-5 NA TRBV6-6 ASSFRRGNQPQH